A single sample gave rise to the 30 T cell receptor beta chains below, sequenced in a study of blood T cell repertoires in COVID-19 (dated by TCRdb to 2019 to 2021). Receptor amplification or capture employed the immunoSEQ multiplex PCR assay. Imported from immuneACCESS, the table was reduced by TCRdb to in-frame sequences with V and J called. These copies leave out some clones; in studies compared against another copy, an unresolved V gene accounts for under half, and the cause of the remainder is not known. The sample table holds about 120,000 clones, of which roughly 77% were seen once. The ten largest clonotypes hold 15% to 20% of the sample. The sample comprised peripheral blood. These receptors were obtained from a man between 60 and 70 years old with active or convalescent COVID-19.

The CDR3 loop reads CASSFRGSETQYF. CDR3 coding DNA: TGTGCCAGCAGCTTCAGGGGCTCTGAGACCCAGTACTTC. The chain joins TRBV7-3 to TRBJ2-5, with D perhaps TRBD1 (6 bases). The CDR3 sequence is 13 residues long. V shed 3 bases and J shed 5 bases, with 10 bases lying between them. The V gene's germline CDR1 is SGHTA and CDR2 FQGTGA.

V usage is TRBV10-3 and J usage is TRBJ2-7, with a weak D call TRBD1 (6 bases). CDR3 length: 14 residues. V shed 6 bases and J shed 3 bases, with 15 bases lying between them. Per the germline V gene, CDR1 is ENHRY and CDR2 is SYGVKD. The CDR3, as DNA: TGTGCCATCAGGGACAGTGACCCAGGCTACGAGCAGTACTTC. It is translated as CAIRDSDPGYEQYF.

The chain recombines TRBV24-1 with TRBJ1-4; the D is unclear. The length of the CDR3 is 15 residues. Germline values: CDR1 KGHDR, CDR2 SFDVKD. Trimming cost V 2 bases and J 7 bases, with 13 bases left between them. The CDR3 DNA reads as TGTGCCACCAGTGATTCTGCGGGTTCGGGTGAAAAACTGTTTTTT. Its translation is CATSDSAGSGEKLFF.

The J gene is TRBJ2-7, the V gene TRBV6-5; 9 positions match TRBD2. After removal of 2 bases from V and 6 bases from J, the junction contained 8 bases not matched to a gene. CDR3 length: 15 amino acids. Germline V gene data show CDR1 as MNHEY and CDR2 as SVGAGI. The DNA of the CDR3 is TGTGCCAGCAGTTACAGTCTGGCGGGAGGGCTCGAGCAGTACTTC. Residues: CASSYSLAGGLEQYF.

The genes are TRBV10-3 and TRBJ1-2, with a tentative D call TRBD1 (5 bases). The CDR3 has 14 residues. V was trimmed by 4 bases and J by 8 bases, leaving 17 bases between them. CDR1 ENHRY and CDR2 SYGVKD come from the germline V gene. CDR3 nucleotides: TGTGCCATCAGTGTGGTTAGGGGTCCGGAAGGCTACACCTTC. It translates to CAISVVRGPEGYTF.

This chain connects TRBV5-1 to TRBJ1-3, with no clear D. The CDR3 length is 18 residues. CDR1 is SGHRS, CDR2 YFSETQ, per germline. V lost 3 bases and J 0 bases, leaving 19 bases between the germline ends. This chain's CDR3 is CASSSLTPQHSSGNTIYF. The CDR3 bases are TGCGCCAGCAGCTCACTAACCCCTCAACATAGCTCTGGAAACACCATATATTTT.

V usage is TRBV11-3 and J usage is TRBJ2-1; 8 nucleotides agree with TRBD2. Germline values: CDR1 SGHNT, CDR2 YENEEA. With 2 bases clipped from V and 7 bases from J, the junction kept 4 bases outside the gene matches. The CDR3 has 14 residues. CDR3 sequence reads: CASSLSGRVNEQFF. The CDR3 DNA sequence: TGTGCCAGCAGCTTAAGCGGGAGAGTGAATGAGCAGTTCTTC.

This CDR3 is CASSAGTSSTYEQYF. The CDR3 DNA is TGTGCCAGCTCGGCCGGGACTAGCTCCACCTACGAGCAGTACTTC. The chain joins TRBV18 to TRBJ2-7; 9 nucleotides align to TRBD2. V shed 6 bases, J shed 2 bases, and the junction held 8 bases outside the gene matches. This CDR3 region has 15 residues. Per germline, CDR1 KGHSH and CDR2 LQKENI.

V and J are TRBV4-2 and TRBJ1-1; D perhaps matches TRBD1 (5 bases). Germline V gene lookup returns CDR1 LGHNA and CDR2 YNFKEQ. The CDR3 consists of 17 residues. The V end lost 4 bases, the J end lost 0 bases, and 18 bases lay between the germline ends. The CDR3 spells CASSPSQGGPLNTEAFF. The CDR3 nucleotides read TGTGCCAGCAGCCCAAGCCAGGGAGGGCCGTTGAACACTGAAGCTTTCTTT.

The chain combines TRBV18 with TRBJ2-1; 7 bases align to TRBD1. CDR1 KGHSH and CDR2 LQKENI come from the germline V gene. The CDR3 consists of 12 residues. J lost 9 bases, V lost 3 bases, and 2 bases had no gene match. The CDR3 bases are TGTGCCAGCTCACCCGGACAGGCTGAGCAGTTCTTC. It is translated as CASSPGQAEQFF.

This clone has a single count. V and J are TRBV3-1 (or the pseudogene TRBV3-2) and TRBJ2-1; tentative D call: TRBD2 (6 bases). From germline, CDR1 is LGHDT and CDR2 YNNKEL (reference sequence). Trimming stripped 0 bases from V and 5 bases from J, with 17 bases between. This CDR3 has 17 residues. CDR3 sequence: CASSQDRGAISNNEQFF. The CDR3 coding sequence is TGTGCCAGCAGCCAAGATCGCGGGGCTATATCAAACAATGAGCAGTTCTTC.

This clone has at least ten counts. The V gene is TRBV11-3, the J gene TRBJ2-1; 9 bases agree with TRBD1. The germline V gene has CDR1 SGHNT and CDR2 YENEEA. The CDR3 consists of 17 residues. J lost 0 bases, V lost 5 bases, and 8 bases had no gene match. The CDR3: CASSPIGTGSSYNEQFF. The CDR3 DNA sequence: TGTGCCAGCAGCCCTATCGGGACAGGGAGCTCCTACAATGAGCAGTTCTTC. The full variable domain, completed using reference TRBV11-3 and TRBJ2-1, is EAGVVQSPRYKIIEKKQPVAFWCNPISGHNTLYWYLQNLGQGPELLIRYENEEAVDDSQLPKDRFSAERLKGVDSTLKIQPAELGDSAVYLCASSPIGTGSSYNEQFFGPGTRLTVL.

V usage is TRBV3-1 (or the pseudogene TRBV3-2) and J usage is TRBJ2-1, with a tentative D call TRBD1 (6 bases). The ends were cut back, 1 base at V and 7 bases at J, with 17 bases in the middle. CDR3 size: 16 residues. The V gene's germline CDR1 is LGHDT and CDR2 YNNKEL (reference sequence). The CDR3 is CASSQVKGVPNNEQFF. The CDR3 DNA follows: TGTGCCAGCAGCCAAGTTAAGGGGGTTCCTAATAATGAGCAGTTCTTC.

The chain couples TRBV28 to TRBJ2-2; no reliable D call. Per germline, CDR1 MDHEN and CDR2 SYDVKM. V lost 3 bases and J lost 4, with 15 bases in between. The CDR3 is 16 amino acids. This CDR3 is CASSLTGNPPTGELFF. CDR3 in DNA: TGTGCCAGCAGTTTGACGGGTAACCCCCCCACCGGGGAGCTGTTTTTT.

This clone occurred a few times. The V call is TRBV11-3, the J call TRBJ2-3, with 14 bases aligning to TRBD2. Germline V gene data show CDR1 as SGHNT and CDR2 as YENEEA. With 5 bases clipped from V and 4 bases from J, the junction kept 5 bases outside the gene matches. This CDR3 comprises 16 residues. The chain's CDR3 is CASSRGTSGRSDTQYF. The CDR3 region has the DNA TGTGCCAGCAGCCGGGGGACTAGCGGGAGATCAGATACGCAGTATTTT.

The chain joins TRBV19 to TRBJ2-1, with 9 bases identical to TRBD1. V shed 10 bases and J 9 bases; nucleotides not matched to a gene: 10. Germline CDR1 and CDR2: LNHDA and SQIVND (reference sequence). The CDR3 sequence is 13 residues long. The CDR3 reads CATVTGGQGEQFF. In nucleotides, the CDR3 is TGTGCCACCGTGACAGGGGGTCAGGGTGAGCAGTTCTTC.

This sequence joins TRBV2 and TRBJ2-2; tentatively, D is TRBD1 (5 bases). V gave up 7 bases and J gave up 3 bases, with 9 bases separating them. The CDR3 contains 13 residues. Germline values: CDR1 SNHLY, CDR2 FYNNEI. CDR3 DNA sequence: TGTGCCAGCAATACAGGCTACACCGGGGAGCTGTTTTTT. Translation: CASNTGYTGELFF.

J is TRBJ2-3 and V is TRBV4-3; 9 nucleotides match TRBD2. This CDR3 is 16 amino acids long. Germline V gene data show CDR1 as LGHNA and CDR2 as YSLEER. V was clipped by 4 bases and J by 5 bases; unmatched bases: 10. CDR3 DNA: TGCGCCAGCAGCCCCCGGATAGCGGGAGCCCAAGATACGCAGTATTTT. This sequence encodes CASSPRIAGAQDTQYF.

This chain connects TRBV7-6 to TRBJ1-1; a possible D gene is TRBD1 (6 bases). The germline CDR1 and CDR2 sequences are SGHVS and FNYEAQ. This CDR3 has 14 residues. V shed 1 base and J shed 4 bases, with 10 bases lying between them. CDR3: CASSLGGRVTEAFF. The CDR3 DNA is TGTGCCAGCAGCTTAGGGGGGCGGGTCACTGAAGCTTTCTTT.

V is TRBV5-1 and J is TRBJ2-5, with D possibly matching TRBD2 (5 bases). Germline CDR1 SGHRS, CDR2 YFSETQ. Trimming removed 4 bases from V and 5 bases from J, with 6 bases in between. The CDR3 extends over 11 amino acids. The DNA for the CDR3 is TGCGCCAGCAGCCGCGGGGAGACCCAGTACTTC. It encodes CASSRGETQYF.

This chain uses TRBV7-2 with TRBJ1-1, with D possibly TRBD1 on 6 matching bases. Trimming took 3 bases from V and 1 from J, leaving 9 bases between them. The CDR3 has 14 amino acids. From germline, CDR1 is SGHTA and CDR2 FQGNSA. CDR3 region: CASSLGHSNTEAFF. CDR3 coding DNA: TGTGCCAGCAGCTTGGGACACTCGAACACTGAAGCTTTCTTT.

This clone was detected only a few times. The chain links TRBV21-1 to TRBJ2-7; TRBD2, the table's D call, was not compared with the DNA. TRBV21-1 is given as a pseudogene. The CDR3 consists of 13 residues. The chain's CDR3 is CASSRRRGNEQYF. CDR3 DNA sequence: TGTGCCAGCAGCCGGCGGCGGGGGAACGAGCAGTACTTC.

The chain carries TRBV5-1 and TRBJ2-7, with D unclear. The CDR3 totals 13 residues. The V gene's germline CDR1 is SGHRS and CDR2 YFSETQ. Trimming took off 4 bases at V and 1 base at J, with 9 bases between the two ends. This chain's CDR3 is CASSQTASYEQYF. The DNA for the CDR3 is TGCGCCAGCAGCCAGACTGCTTCCTACGAGCAGTACTTC.

The rearrangement joins TRBV6-2 or TRBV6-3 to TRBJ1-1, with D possibly TRBD1 on 5 matching bases. The CDR3 is made up of 14 amino acids. The V gene lost 4 bases and the J gene lost 5 bases, with 14 bases spanning the gap. In germline, CDR1 is MNHEY, CDR2 SVGEGT. The DNA of the CDR3 is TGTGCCAGCAGTTTGCAGGGTGGGTGGACTGAAGCTTTCTTT. It is translated as CASSLQGGWTEAFF.

The chain couples TRBV15 to TRBJ1-6; TRBD1 matches 9 bases. This CDR3 is built from 15 residues. Germline CDR1 is LNHNV and CDR2 is YYDKDF (reference sequence). The V and J ends lost 1 base and 8 bases, in that order; junction bases with no gene match: 3. CDR3 in DNA: TGTGCCACCAGCAGAGGGACAGGGGCTGATTCACCCCTCCACTTT. It encodes CATSRGTGADSPLHF.

In this sample, this clone turned up many times. The V call is TRBV27, the J call TRBJ1-2; 9 nucleotides line up with TRBD1. The J segment lost 0 bases and the V segment lost 1 base, leaving 3 bases of the junction unmatched. The CDR3 spans 16 residues. Germline CDR1 and CDR2: MNHEY and SMNVEV (reference sequence). CDR3 in amino acids: CASSLWGTGSNYGYTF. The CDR3 DNA follows: TGTGCCAGCAGTTTATGGGGGACAGGGTCTAACTATGGCTACACCTTC.

The V call is TRBV29-1, the J call TRBJ2-7, with a tentative D call TRBD1 (5 bases). Trimming removed 4 bases from V and 3 bases from J, with 13 bases in between. CDR3 length equals 13 residues. The germline V gene encodes CDR1 SQVTM and CDR2 ANQGSEA. For the CDR3, the DNA is TGCAGCGTTGTGGCGGACAACAGCTACGAGCAGTACTTC. It translates to CSVVADNSYEQYF.

V and J are TRBV30 and TRBJ2-4; tentative D call: TRBD2 (6 bases). The ends were cut back, 1 base at V and 3 bases at J, with 10 bases in the middle. CDR1 and CDR2 from the germline V gene are GTSNPN and SVGIG (reference sequence). The CDR3 is made up of 14 amino acids. DNA for the CDR3: TGTGCCTGGAGTGGGACTAAGGGCAAAAACATTCAGTACTTC. It encodes CAWSGTKGKNIQYF.

The V and J genes are TRBV5-5 and TRBJ2-1; 10 positions match TRBD2. The CDR3 is 17 amino acids. Germline V gives CDR1 SGHKS, CDR2 YYEKEE (reference sequence). V trimming: 3 bases; J trimming: 2 bases; junction bases outside the gene matches: 8. The CDR3 protein is CASSSTGTSVPYNEQFF. The CDR3 DNA reads TGTGCCAGCAGCTCAACCGGGACTAGCGTTCCCTACAATGAGCAGTTCTTC.

V usage is TRBV10-2 and J usage is TRBJ2-5, with 8 bases fitting TRBD1. Germline assignment: CDR1 WSHSY and CDR2 SAAADI. The CDR3 totals 15 residues. The V and J ends lost 3 bases and 7 bases, in that order; junction bases with no gene match: 10. The CDR3 loop is CASSEDRGPHVTQYF. CDR3 nucleotide sequence: TGCGCCAGCAGTGAAGACAGGGGCCCCCATGTGACCCAGTACTTC.